Shown below are 26 T cell receptor beta chains from a single sample sequenced in a study of breast tumors, draining lymph nodes, adjacent tissues. Samples came from axillary lymph nodes draining the breast cancer. TCRdb re-called the multiplex PCR reads with MiXCR, one entry per CDR3 protein. The table has tens of thousands of distinct CDR3 sequences, roughly a fifth seen once. The sequenced sample consisted of axillary lymph node tissue. The receptors shown here come from a female donor with breast cancer. Some clones in this sample may be carry-over from other donors' samples.

This clonotype was recorded many times. The J gene is TRBJ2-7, the V gene TRBV7-8, with 8 bases aligning to TRBD1. Unmatched junction bases numbered 7, after V lost 8 bases and J lost 1 base. This CDR3 region has 14 residues. Germline V gives CDR1 SGHVS, CDR2 FQNEAQ. For the CDR3, the DNA is TGTGCCAGCTCGCGAACAGGGGGGTCCTACGAGCAGTACTTC. This gives the protein CASSRTGGSYEQYF.

This clonotype has a count of ten or more. The rearrangement links TRBV5-4 to TRBJ2-3; D is undetermined. CDR3 length: 15 residues. Germline V lookup: CDR1 SGHNT, CDR2 YYREEE (reference sequence). V lost 2 bases and J 0 bases, leaving 10 bases between the germline ends. The CDR3 region has the DNA TGTGCCAGCAGCTTACCACCTGGCAGCACAGATACGCAGTATTTT. Amino acid sequence: CASSLPPGSTDTQYF.

This clonotype was detected ten times or more. The chain uses TRBV20-1 and TRBJ2-7, with 12 bases that match TRBD1. This CDR3 has 15 residues. Germline loops: CDR1 DFQATT, CDR2 SNEGSKA (reference sequence). J was trimmed by 5 bases and V by 5 bases; bases with no gene match: 10. The CDR3 DNA is TGCAGTGCTGTTGCGATGGGACAGGGGGCCGACGAGCAGTACTTC. Its protein is CSAVAMGQGADEQYF.

This clonotype was recorded many times. This chain uses TRBV14 with TRBJ1-4, with 10 bases lining up with TRBD1. V trimming: 2 bases; J trimming: 8 bases; junction bases outside the gene matches: 8. Germline-derived CDR1 and CDR2 are SGHDN and FVKESK. This CDR3 has 16 amino acids. Written as DNA, the CDR3 is TGTGCCAGCAGCCAAATGACAGGGGGCGCGGGGGAAAAACTGTTTTTT. Translated: CASSQMTGGAGEKLFF.

This rearrangement joins TRBV7-2 to TRBJ2-1; 10 nucleotides line up with TRBD2. This CDR3 region has 15 residues. V was clipped by 9 bases and J by 5 bases; unmatched bases: 10. In germline, CDR1 is SGHTA, CDR2 FQGNSA. The CDR3 here is CASILAGGAHNEQFF. The CDR3 region has the DNA TGTGCCAGTATTTTAGCGGGAGGAGCCCACAATGAGCAGTTCTTC.

This chain joins TRBV27 and TRBJ2-1, with 7 bases that match TRBD2. Germline V CDR1 and CDR2: MNHEY, SMNVEV (reference sequence). The ends lost 5 bases at V and 10 bases at J; junction bases unmatched: 20. The CDR3 has 17 residues. CDR3: CASSLYIGGSRNHEQFF. The DNA for the CDR3 is TGTGCCAGCAGTCTTTATATTGGCGGGAGTCGGAATCACGAGCAGTTCTTC.

This clonotype was detected a few times. The chain combines TRBV30 with TRBJ1-5, with D hard to call. The CDR3 spans 15 residues. Germline CDR1 GTSNPN, CDR2 SVGIG (reference sequence). V dropped 0 bases and J dropped 0 bases, with 9 bases sitting between them. The CDR3 sequence is CAWSVQMGSNQPQHF. The CDR3 DNA follows: TGTGCCTGGAGTGTACAAATGGGTAGCAATCAGCCCCAGCATTTT.

Many counts were recorded for this clonotype. The chain has TRBV14 and TRBJ2-3, with TRBD2 identical over 16 bases. The V gene's germline CDR1 is SGHDN and CDR2 FVKESK. The CDR3 sequence is 18 residues long. The V and J ends lost 4 bases and 0 bases, in that order; junction bases with no gene match: 4. The CDR3 nucleotides read TGTGCCAGCAGCCTGGGACTAGCGGGAGGGCCTAGCACAGATACGCAGTATTTT. Encoded protein: CASSLGLAGGPSTDTQYF.

Worth noting for this clonotype: Just one base apart from a much larger clone, this may be a read error. Here the CDR3 omits its conserved ending phenylalanine or tryptophan, so a read error is the likely source. This rearrangement joins TRBV12-3 or TRBV12-4 to TRBJ1-2; D is uncertain. The ends were cut back, 5 bases at V and 8 bases at J, with 18 bases in the middle. The CDR3 has 14 residues. The CDR3 DNA is TGTGCCAGCAGTCCCCGCCCCGTAGAAGAGGGCTACACCATC. This translates into CASSPRPVEEGYTI.

This clonotype was seen repeatedly, ten times or more. The chain carries TRBV5-5 and TRBJ2-1, with unresolved D. This CDR3 has 16 residues. The germline gives CDR1 SGHKS, CDR2 YYEKEE (reference sequence). The germline V and J ends were trimmed by 4 bases and 0 bases, with 14 bases remaining between them. In DNA, the CDR3 is TGTGCCAGCAGCCCCTATAGTTGGAGCTCCTACAATGAGCAGTTCTTC. It is translated as CASSPYSWSSYNEQFF.

This chain links TRBV3-1 with TRBJ2-5; D is unresolved. Trimming pared 5 bases from V and 6 bases from J, leaving 13 bases between. CDR3 size: 13 residues. Germline CDR1 and CDR2: LGHDT and YNNKEL (reference sequence). CDR3: CASSNTDGQTQYF. In nucleotides, the CDR3 is TGTGCCAGCAGCAATACGGACGGGCAGACCCAGTACTTC.

This clonotype has at least ten counts. The chain carries TRBV7-9 and TRBJ2-3; possibly TRBD1 or TRBD2 for D (5 bases each). There are 15 residues in the CDR3. The germline V gene encodes CDR1 SEHNR and CDR2 FQNEAQ (reference sequence). Trimming took 5 bases from V and 0 from J, leaving 12 bases between them. This CDR3 is CASSPRGGSTDTQYF. The CDR3 nucleotides read TGTGCCAGCAGCCCTAGGGGCGGGAGCACAGATACGCAGTATTTT.

V gene TRBV6-5 combines with J gene TRBJ1-1; 7 positions match TRBD1. Germline V gene lookup returns CDR1 MNHEY and CDR2 SVGAGI. This CDR3 spans 12 amino acids. The J segment lost 7 bases and the V segment lost 5 bases, leaving 4 bases of the junction unmatched. This chain's CDR3 is CASSRHRGEAFF. In nucleotides, the CDR3 is TGTGCCAGCAGTCGGCACAGGGGTGAAGCTTTCTTT.

This clonotype has a handful of counts. This sequence joins TRBV27 and TRBJ1-6; TRBD1 is a possible D gene (6 bases). The CDR3 runs 15 residues. Trimming removed 7 bases from V and 8 bases from J, with 18 bases in between. The germline gives CDR1 MNHEY, CDR2 SMNVEV (reference sequence). CDR3 residues: CASTSFGDIYSPLHF. In nucleotides, the CDR3 is TGTGCCAGCACCTCCTTTGGGGACATCTATTCACCCCTCCACTTT.

This clonotype was recorded many times. V and J are TRBV7-9 and TRBJ1-2, with D possibly being TRBD1 (6 bases). The CDR3 has 14 amino acids. Germline CDR1 and CDR2: SEHNR and FQNEAQ (reference sequence). V was clipped by 2 bases and J by 8 bases, with 15 bases between them. The CDR3 DNA reads TGTGCCAGCAGCTTATCGCGGGGGGGCGACGGCTACACCTTC. The encoded protein is CASSLSRGGDGYTF.

This clonotype appeared many times. The genes are TRBV28 and TRBJ1-2; D might be TRBD1 (6 bases). There are 14 residues in the CDR3. Germline CDR1 is MDHEN and CDR2 is SYDVKM. Trimming removed 6 bases from V and 7 bases from J, with 18 bases in between. The CDR3 coding sequence is TGTGCCAGCAGCACAACAGGGCGACGGAGTGGCTACACCTTC. Its translation: CASSTTGRRSGYTF.

This clonotype was seen ten or more times. The V call is TRBV6-2 or TRBV6-3, the J call TRBJ1-4; D is unresolved. Germline V lookup: CDR1 MNHEY, CDR2 SVGEGT. This CDR3 has 16 amino acids. Trimming removed 0 bases at V and 5 bases at J, with 13 bases between. CDR3 DNA: TGTGCCAGCAGTTACTCGAGGTATCAATTAAATGAAAAACTGTTTTTT. Translated: CASSYSRYQLNEKLFF.

The chain has TRBV2 and TRBJ1-4; D might be TRBD1 (6 bases). This CDR3 is 14 amino acids long. Germline V CDR1 and CDR2: SNHLY, FYNNEI. The V and J ends lost 7 bases and 8 bases respectively, with 17 bases between them. The CDR3 here is CASNEQGLGEKLFF. CDR3 bases: TGTGCCAGCAACGAACAGGGTCTGGGCGAAAAACTGTTTTTT.

There are many counts of this clonotype. The rearrangement uses TRBV20-1 and TRBJ2-3; D gene ambiguous. The V gene's germline CDR1 is DFQATT and CDR2 SNEGSKA (reference sequence). CDR3 length equals 15 residues. Between the trimmed V and J ends, which lost 1 base and 3 bases, there was a span of 14 bases. The CDR3 coding sequence is TGCAGTGCTAGAGTCCGGGTTTCTCCAACAGATACGCAGTATTTT. It translates to CSARVRVSPTDTQYF.

As concerns this clonotype: The CDR3 end shows no conserved phenylalanine or tryptophan, and so a read error is likely. The chain couples TRBV27 to TRBJ1-2; D unresolved. The germline V and J ends were trimmed by 5 bases and 2 bases, with 12 bases remaining between them. The germline CDR1 and CDR2 sequences are MNHEY and SMNVEV (reference sequence). The CDR3 loop spans 14 amino acids. The CDR3 coding sequence is TGTGCCAGCAGTACCAGTGAGGCCAACTATGGCTACACCGTC. Its translation: CASSTSEANYGYTV.

This clonotype was seen at least ten times. V gene TRBV28 combines with J gene TRBJ2-7; unclear D gene. This CDR3 contains 12 residues. V dropped 10 bases and J dropped 0 bases, with 10 bases sitting between them. CDR1 is MDHEN and CDR2 is SYDVKM in the germline V gene. In DNA, the CDR3 is TGTGCCACCGCAGCTAGCTCCTACGAGCAGTACTTC. It codes for CATAASSYEQYF. The entire variable domain, with the rest obtained from reference TRBV28 and TRBJ2-7, is as follows: DVKVTQSSRYLVKRTGEKVFLECVQDMDHENMFWYRQDPGLGLRLIYFSYDVKMKEKGDIPEGYSVSREKKERFSLILESASTNQTSMYLCATAASSYEQYFGPGTRLTVT.

As for this clonotype: This sequence may be a read error, since a much larger clone differs from it by one base. The genes are TRBV9 and TRBJ2-2, with TRBD2 as a possible D gene (6 bases). CDR3 length equals 15 residues. Germline assignment: CDR1 SGDLS and CDR2 YYNGEE. Here the CDR3 reads CASSRESMNTGEPFF. For the CDR3, the DNA is TGTGCCAGCAGCCGGGAGAGTATGAACACCGGGGAGCCGTTTTTT.

The rearrangement joins TRBV5-4 to TRBJ1-2; TRBD1 might be the D (5 bases). The CDR3 has 14 residues. V lost 6 bases and J 3 bases, leaving 15 bases between the germline ends. From germline, CDR1 is SGHNT and CDR2 YYREEE (reference sequence). The CDR3 spells CASTHGGGDYGYTF. CDR3 coding DNA: TGTGCCAGCACCCACGGTGGGGGAGACTATGGCTACACCTTC.

There are many counts of this clonotype. CDR3: CASSASGSSSYEQYF. The CDR3 bases are TGTGCCAGCAGCGCTAGCGGGTCCAGCTCCTACGAGCAGTACTTC. The chain has TRBV9 and TRBJ2-7; 8 bases line up with TRBD2. This CDR3 comprises 15 residues. From germline, CDR1 is SGDLS and CDR2 YYNGEE. V was pared by 3 bases and J by 0 bases, with 5 bases of the junction left unmatched.

The rearrangement joins TRBV7-2 to TRBJ2-5, with D possibly being TRBD1 (6 bases). This CDR3 region has 11 residues. Germline loops: CDR1 SGHTA, CDR2 FQGNSA. V lost 4 bases and J 9 bases, leaving 9 bases between the germline ends. The CDR3 DNA follows: TGTGCCAGCAGCTCCTGGACAGCCCAGTACTTC. Residues: CASSSWTAQYF.

This clonotype was recorded at least ten times. The genes are TRBV2 and TRBJ1-5; possible D gene TRBD1, 5 bases. V lost 3 bases, J lost 4 bases, and 10 bases lay in between. CDR3 length: 14 amino acids. Germline CDR1 is SNHLY and CDR2 is FYNNEI. DNA for the CDR3: TGTGCCAGCAGTGAGTTGGGACTTAATCAGCCCCAGCATTTT. This codes for CASSELGLNQPQHF.